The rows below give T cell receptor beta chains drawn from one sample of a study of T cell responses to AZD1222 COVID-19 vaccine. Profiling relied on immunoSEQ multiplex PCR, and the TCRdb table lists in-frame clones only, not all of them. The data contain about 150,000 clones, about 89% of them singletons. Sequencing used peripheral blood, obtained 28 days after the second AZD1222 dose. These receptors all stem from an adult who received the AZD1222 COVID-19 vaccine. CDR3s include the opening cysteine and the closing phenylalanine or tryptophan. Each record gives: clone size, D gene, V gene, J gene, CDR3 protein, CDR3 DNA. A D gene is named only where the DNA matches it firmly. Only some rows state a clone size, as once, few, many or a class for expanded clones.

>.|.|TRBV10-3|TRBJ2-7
CAISANTVYEQYF
TGTGCCATCAGTGCTAATACAGTCTACGAGCAGTACTTC
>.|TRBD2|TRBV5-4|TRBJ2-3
CASSLTGRGADTQYF
TGTGCCAGCAGCTTGACGGGCCGGGGGGCAGATACGCAGTATTTT
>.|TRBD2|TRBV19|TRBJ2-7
CASSRTGTSAAYEQYF
TGTGCCAGTAGTAGGACCGGGACTAGCGCAGCCTACGAGCAGTACTTC
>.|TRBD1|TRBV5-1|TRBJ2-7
CASSYSPGGIYEQYF
TGCGCCAGCAGCTATAGTCCAGGGGGAATCTACGAGCAGTACTTC
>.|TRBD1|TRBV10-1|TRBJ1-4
CASSRDRDPRRNEKLFF
TGCGCCAGCAGTAGGGACAGGGATCCCCGCCGAAATGAAAAACTGTTTTTT
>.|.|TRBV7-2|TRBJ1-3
CASSLGFSGNTIYF
TGTGCCAGCAGCTTAGGCTTCTCTGGAAACACCATATATTTT
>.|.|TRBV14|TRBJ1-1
CASSSWPKFSTEAFF
TGTGCCAGCAGCTCTTGGCCCAAATTTAGCACTGAAGCTTTCTTT
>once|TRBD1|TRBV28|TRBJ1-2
CASSSGQDYILHGYTF
TGTGCCAGCAGTTCTGGACAGGACTACATATTGCATGGCTACACCTTC
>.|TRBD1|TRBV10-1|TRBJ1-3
CASTKQGTSGNTIYF
TGCGCCAGCACCAAACAGGGGACCTCTGGAAACACCATATATTTT
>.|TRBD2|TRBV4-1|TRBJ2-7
CASSPAGTRNYEQYF
TGCGCCAGCAGCCCCGCTGGGACTAGAAACTACGAGCAGTACTTC
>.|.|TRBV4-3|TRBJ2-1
CASSQGHTYNEQFF
TGCGCCAGCAGCCAAGGCCACACCTACAATGAGCAGTTCTTC
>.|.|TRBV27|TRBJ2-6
CASSKQGKAGANVLTF
TGTGCCAGCAGTAAACAGGGAAAGGCTGGGGCCAACGTCCTGACTTTC
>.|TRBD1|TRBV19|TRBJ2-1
CASSAGQGAVEQFF
TGTGCCAGTTCGGCTGGACAGGGGGCTGTTGAGCAGTTCTTC
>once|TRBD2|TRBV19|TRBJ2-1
CASSIELAGVYEQFF
TGTGCCAGTAGTATAGAACTAGCGGGAGTCTATGAGCAGTTCTTC
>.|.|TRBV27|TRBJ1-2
CASSSGSNYGYTF
TGTGCCAGCAGTTCCGGGAGCAACTATGGCTACACCTTC
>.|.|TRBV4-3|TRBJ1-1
CASSQDVRNTEAFF
TGCGCCAGCAGCCAAGATGTAAGAAACACTGAAGCTTTCTTT